The clone carrying this T cell receptor beta chain was counted once. Its antigen is not identified. Assay used: immunoSEQ multiplex PCR; TCRdb lists only in-frame clones, some missing. This repertoire shows tens of thousands of clones, less than 95% found once; its top ten account for 0.55% to 0.65%. From the 120-subject validation cohort, which was separate from the roughly 690-subject first cohort, the donors were drawn. The CDR3 spans 15 residues. V was pared by 7 bases and J by 0 bases, with 13 bases between. Germline CDR1 is LNHDA and CDR2 is SQIVND (reference sequence). This sample is part of a study of cytomegalovirus exposure and HLA in healthy donors. Study information: Both the 95 to 150 validation repertoires and the roughly 700 first-cohort repertoires used the same platform, as reported by a later analysis.

Points from the study as a whole: Whilst most TCR sequences proved rare, a subset of public TCRs occurred across many donors. Per published reports, the classifier diagnosed cytomegalovirus status with high specificity and sensitivity.

The chain recombines TRBV19 with TRBJ1-3, with D hard to call. The sample taken for sequencing was PBMCs. The clonotype originates from a woman under 30 in good health and CMV-seronegative. The CDR3 region is CASTSDTNSGNTIYF. The CDR3, as DNA: TGTGCCAGTACCTCTGACACCAACTCTGGAAACACCATATATTTT.